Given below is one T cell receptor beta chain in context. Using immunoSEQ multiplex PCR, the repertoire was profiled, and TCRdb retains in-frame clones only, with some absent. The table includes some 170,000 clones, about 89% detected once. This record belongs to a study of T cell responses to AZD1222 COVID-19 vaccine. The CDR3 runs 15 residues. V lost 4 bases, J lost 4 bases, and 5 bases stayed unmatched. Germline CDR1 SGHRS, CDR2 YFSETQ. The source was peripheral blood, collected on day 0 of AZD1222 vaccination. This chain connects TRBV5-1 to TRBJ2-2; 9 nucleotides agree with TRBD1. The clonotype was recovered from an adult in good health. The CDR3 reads CASSVGTGTTGELFF. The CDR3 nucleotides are TGCGCCAGCAGCGTCGGGACAGGGACCACCGGGGAGCTGTTTTTT.